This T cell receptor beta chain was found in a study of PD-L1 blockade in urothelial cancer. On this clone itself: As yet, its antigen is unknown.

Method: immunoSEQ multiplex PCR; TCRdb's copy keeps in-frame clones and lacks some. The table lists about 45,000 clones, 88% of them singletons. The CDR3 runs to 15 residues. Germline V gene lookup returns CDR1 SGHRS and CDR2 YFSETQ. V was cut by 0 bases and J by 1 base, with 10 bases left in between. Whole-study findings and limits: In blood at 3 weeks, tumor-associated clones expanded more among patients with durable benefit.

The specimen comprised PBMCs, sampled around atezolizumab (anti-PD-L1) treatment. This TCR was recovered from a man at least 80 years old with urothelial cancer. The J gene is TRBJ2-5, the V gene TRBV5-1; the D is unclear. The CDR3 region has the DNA TGCGCCAGCAGCTTGGACAGACCAACCCAAGAGACCCAGTACTTC. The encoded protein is CASSLDRPTQETQYF.